This T cell receptor beta chain was sequenced in a study of blood T cell repertoires in COVID-19. About the study: The samples span acute and convalescent COVID-19 from the United States, Italy and Spain.

V lost 0 bases and J lost 0, with 4 bases in between. Germline V gene data show CDR1 as SGHRS and CDR2 as YFSETQ. CDR3 length: 15 residues. As originally analysed: Cell counts per sample came from amplifying reference gene primers. The table came from immunoSEQ multiplex PCR; TCRdb's copy has only in-frame clones and leaves some out. V and J calls and clone size follow that table, whereas D and trimming were derived from the DNA. The profile shows about 120,000 clones, around 87% of them singletons. The TCR comes from an older woman with acute or convalescent COVID-19. This chain joins TRBV5-1 and TRBJ1-6; the D is unclear. The sample consisted of peripheral blood. The CDR3 region is CASSLESSYNSPLHF. The CDR3 DNA sequence: TGCGCCAGCAGCTTGGAGAGCTCCTATAATTCACCCCTCCACTTT.